The 31 T cell receptor beta chains below come from one sample, sequenced in a study of blood T cell repertoires in COVID-19. The table came from immunoSEQ multiplex PCR; TCRdb's copy has only in-frame clones and leaves some out. The sample has approximately 94,000 clones; approximately 91% are singletons. The specimen was peripheral blood. The receptor source for this set is a man in his fifties or sixties with active COVID-19.

V usage is TRBV11-2 and J usage is TRBJ2-2; D call uncertain. V was cut by 1 base and J by 6 bases, with 12 bases left in between. CDR1 and CDR2 (germline): SGHAT, FQNNGV. This CDR3 has 15 residues. CDR3 nucleotide sequence: TGTGCCAGCAGCTTAGTACCCAGATTGGCCGGGGAGCTGTTTTTT. It translates to CASSLVPRLAGELFF.

This chain joins TRBV5-1 and TRBJ2-7; TRBD1 matches 7 bases. CDR1 and CDR2 (germline): SGHRS, YFSETQ. The CDR3 runs to 13 residues. The V and J ends lost 4 bases and 6 bases, in that order; junction bases with no gene match: 7. DNA for the CDR3: TGCGCCAGCAGCCCAGGAACAGGGGCCGAGCAGTACGTC. This codes for CASSPGTGAEQYV.

In DNA, the CDR3 is TGTGCCAGCATCAACGAGGGCAGGAGCGCTGAAGCTTTCTTT. It codes for CASINEGRSAEAFF. The chain recombines TRBV6-6 with TRBJ1-1; D remains unclear. Trimming left V 7 bases short and J 6 bases short, with 18 bases between. Germline V gene lookup returns CDR1 MNHNY and CDR2 SVGAGI (reference sequence). This CDR3 is built from 14 residues.

This chain joins TRBV18 and TRBJ2-2; 9 bases fit TRBD2. CDR3 length: 14 amino acids. Germline CDR1 is KGHSH and CDR2 is LQKENI. V shed 5 bases and J 4 bases; nucleotides not matched to a gene: 2. CDR3 nucleotide sequence: TGTGCCAGCTCATCGGGACTAGCCACCGGGGAGCTGTTTTTT. As protein: CASSSGLATGELFF.

DNA of the CDR3: TGTGCCAGCTCTACCGGACAGCTTCTCTTGAGCTCCTACAATGAGCAGTTCTTC. Translation gives CASSTGQLLLSSYNEQFF. V is TRBV18 and J is TRBJ2-1, with D perhaps TRBD1 (6 bases). Per the germline V gene, CDR1 is KGHSH and CDR2 is LQKENI. The CDR3 has 18 residues. Trimming removed 6 bases from V and 0 bases from J, with 21 bases in between.

The V gene is TRBV10-1, the J gene TRBJ2-3; D gene ambiguous. V gave up 2 bases and J gave up 4 bases, with 7 bases separating them. CDR3 size: 13 residues. Germline CDR1 reads WNHNN; CDR2 reads SYGVQD (reference sequence). CDR3 in amino acids: CASSESVPDTQYF. CDR3 in DNA: TGCGCCAGCAGTGAGAGCGTCCCAGATACGCAGTATTTT.

The CDR3 spells CASRTGNQPQHF. The DNA for the CDR3 is TGTGCCAGCAGGACGGGGAATCAGCCCCAGCATTTT. The chain joins TRBV27 to TRBJ1-5, with unresolved D. The CDR3 runs 12 residues. V lost 6 bases and J 4 bases, leaving 7 bases between the germline ends. The germline V gene has CDR1 MNHEY and CDR2 SMNVEV (reference sequence).

The chain uses TRBV2 and TRBJ2-4, with D perhaps TRBD2 (6 bases). V lost 6 bases, J lost 8 bases, and 14 bases lay in between. The CDR3 consists of 13 residues. The germline CDR1 and CDR2 sequences are SNHLY and FYNNEI. As DNA, the CDR3 is TGTGCCAGCAGACCCACTAGCTTTGACATTCAGTACTTC. Residues: CASRPTSFDIQYF.

The V call is TRBV15, the J call TRBJ1-2; 8 bases are shared with TRBD1. The CDR3 is 14 residues long. Germline V gene sequence: CDR1 LNHNV, CDR2 YYDKDF (reference sequence). After removal of 5 bases from V and 10 bases from J, the junction contained 12 bases not matched to a gene. CDR3 protein: CATSSRQGFQIYTF. The CDR3 DNA reads as TGTGCCACCAGCTCCCGACAGGGGTTTCAGATCTACACCTTC.

The chain couples TRBV29-1 to TRBJ1-4; the match to TRBD1 covers 7 bases. This CDR3 is 13 amino acids long. Germline assignment: CDR1 SQVTM and CDR2 ANQGSEA. The trim removed 4 bases at V and 7 bases at J, leaving 6 bases unmatched. The CDR3 is CSVATGVGEKLFF. CDR3 nucleotides: TGCAGCGTTGCCACAGGGGTAGGTGAAAAACTGTTTTTT.

The chain joins TRBV30 to TRBJ2-3; 8 bases are shared with TRBD2. The CDR3 sequence is 16 residues long. Germline-derived CDR1 and CDR2 are GTSNPN and SVGIG (reference sequence). The ends lost 0 bases at V and 6 bases at J; junction bases unmatched: 11. The CDR3 is CAWSVILAGGGDTQYF. CDR3 sequence (DNA): TGTGCCTGGAGTGTAATTTTGGCGGGAGGAGGCGATACGCAGTATTTT.

The chain joins TRBV5-1 to TRBJ2-1; 11 bases fit TRBD2. The CDR3 extends over 16 amino acids. CDR1 is SGHRS and CDR2 is YFSETQ in the germline V gene. V shed 2 bases and J 4 bases; nucleotides not matched to a gene: 5. The CDR3 coding sequence is TGCGCCAGCAGCTTCTCTAGCGGGGGGCCATACAATGAGCAGTTCTTC. This sequence encodes CASSFSSGGPYNEQFF. Together with reference TRBV5-1 and TRBJ2-1, the CDR3 gives the full variable domain: KAGVTQTPRYLIKTRGQQVTLSCSPISGHRSVSWYQQTPGQGLQFLFEYFSETQRNKGNFPGRFSGRQFSNSRSEMNVSTLELGDSALYLCASSFSSGGPYNEQFFGPGTRLTVL.

The rearrangement uses TRBV6-5 and TRBJ1-1; D is unclear. The CDR3 runs to 14 residues. Germline V gene data show CDR1 as MNHEY and CDR2 as SVGAGI. Trimming shortened V by 6 bases and J by 0 bases, and 11 bases separated the two germline ends. CDR3 nucleotides: TGTGCCAGCAGGTACAATCCAGTGAACACTGAAGCTTTCTTT. Translated, it gives CASRYNPVNTEAFF.

The chain combines TRBV6-2 or TRBV6-3 with TRBJ2-1; 11 positions agree with TRBD2. With V trimmed by 0 bases and J by 8 bases, 6 bases remained unmatched. This CDR3 contains 16 residues. Looked up from germline, CDR1 is MNHEY and CDR2 is SVGEGT. CDR3 loop: CASSYSSLAGAHEQFF. The CDR3 nucleotides are TGTGCCAGCAGTTACTCGTCACTAGCGGGAGCCCATGAGCAGTTCTTC.

The gene calls are TRBV19 and TRBJ2-2; 7 bases match TRBD2. V gave up 9 bases and J gave up 2 bases; unmatched junction bases: 6. This CDR3 has 14 residues. Germline V lookup: CDR1 LNHDA, CDR2 SQIVND (reference sequence). CDR3: CASRDYTNTGELFF. In DNA form, the CDR3 reads TGTGCCAGCCGGGACTATACCAACACCGGGGAGCTGTTTTTT.

The chain combines TRBV7-3 with TRBJ2-2; TRBD1 might be the D (5 bases). V was pared by 4 bases and J by 5 bases, with 11 bases between. Germline values: CDR1 SGHTA, CDR2 FQGTGA. The CDR3 is 14 residues long. CDR3 coding DNA: TGTGCCAGCAGCTCCCAGGGTTCGACCGGGGAGCTGTTTTTT. As protein: CASSSQGSTGELFF.

The V call is TRBV18, the J call TRBJ2-1; 10 bases line up with TRBD2. The germline CDR1 and CDR2 sequences are KGHSH and LQKENI. The junction had 6 bases not matched to a gene; V was cut back by 1 base and J by 9 bases. The length of the CDR3 is 15 residues. CDR3 DNA: TGTGCCAGCTCACCACTTGAGCGGGGGGGCGGTGAGCAGTTCTTC. This encodes CASSPLERGGGEQFF. Full variable domain (rest looked up from reference TRBV18 and TRBJ2-1): NAGVMQNPRHLVRRRGQEARLRCSPMKGHSHVYWYRQLPEEGLKFMVYLQKENIIDESGMPKERFSAEFPKEGPSILRIQQVVRGDSAAYFCASSPLERGGGEQFFGPGTRLTVL.

This clone was detected a few times. The rearrangement uses TRBV4-2 and TRBJ1-6; D unclear. The CDR3 sequence is 16 residues long. From germline, CDR1 is LGHNA and CDR2 YNFKEQ. Trimming took 1 base from V and 0 from J, leaving 7 bases between them. CDR3 amino acids: CASSQVPNSYNSPLHF. DNA of the CDR3: TGTGCCAGCAGCCAAGTTCCAAACTCCTATAATTCACCCCTCCACTTT.

The V gene is TRBV5-1, the J gene TRBJ2-7, with D perhaps matching TRBD2 (5 bases). Germline values: CDR1 SGHRS, CDR2 YFSETQ. The CDR3 runs 14 residues. V lost 0 bases to trimming and J lost 2 bases, with 9 bases between them. CDR3 amino acids: CASSLGGNTYEQYF. DNA for the CDR3: TGCGCCAGCAGCTTGGGAGGGAATACCTACGAGCAGTACTTC. Full variable domain (outside the CDR3, taken from reference TRBV5-1 and TRBJ2-7): KAGVTQTPRYLIKTRGQQVTLSCSPISGHRSVSWYQQTPGQGLQFLFEYFSETQRNKGNFPGRFSGRQFSNSRSEMNVSTLELGDSALYLCASSLGGNTYEQYFGPGTRLTVT.

The gene calls are TRBV19 and TRBJ1-5, with TRBD1 as a possible D gene (6 bases). Deletions cut 3 bases from V and 3 bases from J, with 18 bases between. The CDR3 covers 17 residues. Germline CDR1 reads LNHDA; CDR2 reads SQIVND (reference sequence). The CDR3 reads CASSIGSGRGNNQPQHF. The CDR3 DNA reads as TGTGCCAGTAGTATTGGATCCGGCAGGGGAAACAATCAGCCCCAGCATTTT. The full variable domain, rest sourced from reference TRBV19 and TRBJ1-5, is DGGITQSPKYLFRKEGQNVTLSCEQNLNHDAMYWYRQDPGQGLRLIYYSQIVNDFQKGDIAEGYSVSREKKESFPLTVTSAQKNPTAFYLCASSIGSGRGNNQPQHFGDGTRLSIL.

V and J are TRBV5-4 and TRBJ1-1; D may be TRBD1 (6 bases). The germline V gene encodes CDR1 SGHNT and CDR2 YYREEE (reference sequence). The V end lost 4 bases, the J end lost 5 bases, and 18 bases lay between the germline ends. There are 15 residues in the CDR3. The CDR3 is CASSPPRTDLTEAFF. The CDR3 DNA is TGTGCCAGCAGCCCCCCAAGGACAGACCTTACTGAAGCTTTCTTT.

The chain links TRBV2 to TRBJ2-1; 7 positions agree with TRBD1. Germline V gene sequence: CDR1 SNHLY, CDR2 FYNNEI. V lost 10 bases and J lost 1; bases outside the gene matches: 10. The CDR3 runs to 15 residues. CDR3 region: CAIPGTANSYNEQFF. DNA for the CDR3: TGTGCCATTCCGGGGACAGCGAATTCCTACAATGAGCAGTTCTTC.

This chain uses TRBV4-1 with TRBJ2-1; 9 nucleotides align to TRBD2. CDR3 length: 16 amino acids. Looked up from germline, CDR1 is MGHRA and CDR2 is YSYEKL. V gave up 5 bases and J gave up 1 base; unmatched junction bases: 6. The CDR3 here is CASSIRLAESYNEQFF. The DNA for the CDR3 is TGCGCCAGCAGCATAAGACTAGCGGAATCCTACAATGAGCAGTTCTTC.

The gene calls are TRBV27 and TRBJ1-4; D is unclear. The V gene lost 9 bases and the J gene lost 0 bases, with 11 bases spanning the gap. The CDR3 consists of 14 residues. Germline V gene sequence: CDR1 MNHEY, CDR2 SMNVEV (reference sequence). This CDR3 is CASAKGATNEKLFF. DNA of the CDR3: TGTGCCAGTGCGAAGGGAGCAACTAATGAAAAACTGTTTTTT.

J is TRBJ1-2 and V is TRBV20-1, with unresolved D. Trimming took off 0 bases at V and 8 bases at J, with 7 bases between the two ends. From germline, CDR1 is DFQATT and CDR2 SNEGSKA (reference sequence). The CDR3 runs to 11 residues. Here the CDR3 reads CSARERWGYTF. Written as DNA, the CDR3 is TGCAGTGCTAGAGAACGGTGGGGCTACACCTTC.

The chain employs TRBV19 and TRBJ1-2; tentative D call: TRBD1 (5 bases). The CDR3 sequence is 15 residues long. Per the germline V gene, CDR1 is LNHDA and CDR2 is SQIVND (reference sequence). The V and J ends lost 6 bases and 3 bases respectively, with 17 bases between them. CDR3 bases: TGTGCCAGTAGCAATCCCCGGGGACTTTACTATGGCTACACCTTC. Protein: CASSNPRGLYYGYTF.

The sample holds one count of this clone. The CDR3 DNA sequence: TGTGCCAGCTCAAGTCTCAGCCGACAGGGGAATAATGAAAAACTGTTTTTT. This codes for CASSSLSRQGNNEKLFF. The V gene is TRBV18, the J gene TRBJ1-4; 8 positions agree with TRBD1. V trimming: 5 bases; J trimming: 4 bases; junction bases outside the gene matches: 12. The germline gives CDR1 KGHSH, CDR2 LQKENI. The CDR3 is 17 residues long.

The chain carries TRBV19 and TRBJ2-1, with 10 bases identical to TRBD2. Germline V lookup: CDR1 LNHDA, CDR2 SQIVND (reference sequence). This CDR3 contains 15 residues. The V and J ends lost 3 bases and 9 bases, in that order; junction bases with no gene match: 8. CDR3 in amino acids: CASSMERGGLGEQFF. The CDR3 nucleotides read TGTGCCAGTAGTATGGAGCGGGGGGGCCTAGGTGAGCAGTTCTTC.

Concerning this clone: Germline is not matched at one junction end, which may reflect a read error. Here the CDR3 reads CASREDSGSNQPQHF. The CDR3 DNA is TGTGCCAGCAGGGAAGACAGCGGTAGCAATCAGCCCCAGCATTTT. This chain joins TRBV6-1 and TRBJ1-5; possibly TRBD1 for D (5 bases). The CDR3 is 15 residues long. Germline assignment: CDR1 MNHNS and CDR2 SASEGT.

The chain employs TRBV7-2 and TRBJ1-2; 7 nucleotides agree with TRBD1. CDR1 and CDR2 (germline): SGHTA, FQGNSA. The junction had 7 bases not matched to a gene; V was cut back by 6 bases and J by 0 bases. This CDR3 has 15 amino acids. The CDR3 DNA reads TGTGCCAGCAGAAACCCAGGGGGGACTAACTATGGCTACACCTTC. Its translation is CASRNPGGTNYGYTF.

This rearrangement joins TRBV9 to TRBJ2-2; TRBD2 agrees at 11 bases. The CDR3 has 16 amino acids. The V and J ends lost 4 bases and 7 bases, in that order; junction bases with no gene match: 9. Looked up from germline, CDR1 is SGDLS and CDR2 is YYNGEE. The CDR3 DNA sequence: TGTGCCAGCAGCCTATTAGCGGGAGGGACAAGCGGGGAGCTGTTTTTT. Its translation: CASSLLAGGTSGELFF.